Following are 27 T cell receptor beta chains from one sample sequenced in a study of a mutant IDH1 vaccine in newly diagnosed glioma. Time point: week 35, safety follow-up. Every vaccination contained 300 ug of the mutant IDH1 20-mer peptide and was paired with topical imiquimod. No antigens are known for them. Assay used: immunoSEQ multiplex PCR; TCRdb lists only in-frame clones, some missing. The sample lists about 64,000 clones; around 74% were seen once. The sample here was PBMCs, taken from a glioma patient whose treatment included an IDH1 peptide vaccine. The receptors stem from a man aged 45-65 years with glioma.

As concerns this clone: Its ends do not fully match the called genes, so a read error is possible. The V and J genes are TRBV7-7 and TRBJ2-1; 8 nucleotides agree with TRBD2. The CDR3 loop spans 14 amino acids. From germline, CDR1 is SSHAT and CDR2 FNYEAQ (reference sequence). DNA for the CDR3: TGTGCTAGCAGCTTAAGTCCCCGGGAGGGGGAGCAGTTCTTC. Its translation is CASSLSPREGEQFF.

The V and J genes are TRBV5-1 and TRBJ1-1; D remains ambiguous. CDR1 and CDR2 (germline): SGHRS, YFSETQ. V gave up 4 bases and J gave up 3 bases, with 10 bases separating them. The CDR3 contains 13 residues. The CDR3 here is CASSALLDTEAFF. The CDR3 DNA sequence: TGCGCCAGCAGCGCTCTATTGGACACTGAAGCTTTCTTT. Variable domain in full (rest from reference TRBV5-1 and TRBJ1-1): KAGVTQTPRYLIKTRGQQVTLSCSPISGHRSVSWYQQTPGQGLQFLFEYFSETQRNKGNFPGRFSGRQFSNSRSEMNVSTLELGDSALYLCASSALLDTEAFFGQGTRLTVV.

The genes are TRBV19 and TRBJ2-4; 7 nucleotides agree with TRBD1. Germline V gene data show CDR1 as LNHDA and CDR2 as SQIVND (reference sequence). V was pared by 6 bases and J by 8 bases, with 4 bases of the junction left unmatched. The CDR3 covers 12 residues. In nucleotides, the CDR3 is TGTGCCAGTAGAGACAGGGTGGACATTCAGTACTTC. Encoded protein: CASRDRVDIQYF.

The rearrangement uses TRBV6-1 and TRBJ2-7; TRBD1 might be the D (6 bases). The CDR3 contains 13 residues. Trimming left V 8 bases short and J 4 bases short, with 15 bases between. From germline, CDR1 is MNHNS and CDR2 SASEGT. The CDR3 sequence: CASRAGVRYEQYF. The CDR3 DNA is TGTGCCAGCCGAGCAGGGGTAAGGTACGAGCAGTACTTC.

V gene TRBV18 combines with J gene TRBJ1-4, with D uncertain. Deletions cut 3 bases from V and 7 bases from J, with 15 bases between. This CDR3 spans 15 amino acids. Germline values: CDR1 KGHSH, CDR2 LQKENI. The CDR3 DNA reads TGTGCCAGCTCACCGAGGGCAGTCCGATCTGAAAAACTGTTTTTT. Translation gives CASSPRAVRSEKLFF.

This clone was counted a few times. The chain joins TRBV18 to TRBJ1-1; D might be TRBD1 (5 bases). The ends were cut back, 4 bases at V and 6 bases at J, with 18 bases in the middle. The CDR3 sequence is 15 residues long. Per germline, CDR1 KGHSH and CDR2 LQKENI. CDR3 in DNA: TGTGCCAGCTCACGGGACCCCTTGGGGGACGCTGAAGCTTTCTTT. Its translation: CASSRDPLGDAEAFF.

This rearrangement joins TRBV7-2 to TRBJ1-2; the match to TRBD1 covers 8 bases. The CDR3 is made up of 16 amino acids. Germline CDR1 SGHTA, CDR2 FQGNSA. V shed 0 bases and J 0 bases; nucleotides not matched to a gene: 3. CDR3 sequence reads: CASSLAGGQANYGYTF. CDR3 DNA: TGTGCCAGCAGCTTAGCGGGGGGACAGGCTAACTATGGCTACACCTTC. The full variable domain, completed using reference TRBV7-2 and TRBJ1-2, is GAGVSQSPSNKVTEKGKDVELRCDPISGHTALYWYRQSLGQGLEFLIYFQGNSAPDKSGLPSDRFSAERTGGSVSTLTIQRTQQEDSAVYLCASSLAGGQANYGYTFGSGTRLTVV.

This clone was observed a single time. The V call is TRBV28, the J call TRBJ2-1; D possibly corresponds to TRBD1 (6 bases). Germline assignment: CDR1 MDHEN and CDR2 SYDVKM. This CDR3 has 15 residues. Trimming removed 8 bases at V and 2 bases at J, with 16 bases between. CDR3 sequence reads: CASLVTGTPYNEQFF. DNA for the CDR3: TGTGCCAGCCTTGTGACCGGGACACCCTACAATGAGCAGTTCTTC.

The count of this clone is one. In nucleotides, the CDR3 is TGTGCCAGCAGTCCAAGGCTGAATCAGCCCCAGCATTTT. Amino acids: CASSPRLNQPQHF. The chain uses TRBV27 and TRBJ1-5; D is unclear. This CDR3 has 13 residues. V lost 5 bases to trimming and J lost 4 bases, with 9 bases between them. Germline CDR1 is MNHEY and CDR2 is SMNVEV (reference sequence).

This chain joins TRBV5-1 and TRBJ1-3; 9 bases are a match to TRBD1. Germline V gives CDR1 SGHRS, CDR2 YFSETQ. V lost 2 bases, J lost 4 bases, and 1 base stayed unmatched. The CDR3 runs 14 residues. The DNA for the CDR3 is TGCGCCAGCAGCTTACAGGGGGCAGGAAACACCATATATTTT. Amino acids: CASSLQGAGNTIYF.

J is TRBJ1-4 and V is TRBV5-4; the D gene is possibly TRBD1 (6 bases). Germline V gene lookup returns CDR1 SGHNT and CDR2 YYREEE (reference sequence). V shed 2 bases and J shed 8 bases, with 13 bases lying between them. The CDR3 loop spans 14 amino acids. The CDR3 is CASSFKGGEEKLFF. The CDR3 coding sequence is TGTGCCAGCAGCTTTAAAGGGGGTGAGGAAAAACTGTTTTTT.

The chain employs TRBV5-1 and TRBJ2-2; maybe TRBD2 (7 bases). CDR3 length equals 15 residues. The germline V gene has CDR1 SGHRS and CDR2 YFSETQ. The germline V and J ends were trimmed by 2 bases and 5 bases, with 13 bases remaining between them. The CDR3 region has the DNA TGCGCCAGCAGCTTACAGGGAGGGGGTACCGGGGAGCTGTTTTTT. This encodes CASSLQGGGTGELFF. Together with reference TRBV5-1 and TRBJ2-2, the CDR3 gives the full variable domain: KAGVTQTPRYLIKTRGQQVTLSCSPISGHRSVSWYQQTPGQGLQFLFEYFSETQRNKGNFPGRFSGRQFSNSRSEMNVSTLELGDSALYLCASSLQGGGTGELFFGEGSRLTVL.

The V gene is TRBV2, the J gene TRBJ1-2; no definite D call. This CDR3 has 13 residues. In germline, CDR1 is SNHLY, CDR2 FYNNEI. Between the trimmed V and J ends, which lost 0 bases and 5 bases, there was a span of 7 bases. CDR3 sequence reads: CASSEARTYGYTF. The CDR3 bases are TGTGCCAGCAGTGAAGCGAGAACTTATGGCTACACCTTC.

V and J are TRBV6-4 and TRBJ1-2; the D is unclear. The CDR3 is made up of 13 amino acids. Trimming removed 4 bases at V and 10 bases at J, with 16 bases between. CDR1 and CDR2 (germline): MRHNA, SNTAGT. CDR3 DNA: TGTGCCAGCAGTGCGGATCTAAGGTGGGACTACACCTTC. This gives the protein CASSADLRWDYTF.

Many counts were recorded for this clone. The V and J genes are TRBV5-1 and TRBJ1-1; no clear D. V was pared by 4 bases and J by 4 bases, with 8 bases between. Germline V gives CDR1 SGHRS, CDR2 YFSETQ. The CDR3 is made up of 12 amino acids. The CDR3 here is CASSPGTTEAFF. The CDR3 DNA sequence: TGCGCCAGCAGCCCGGGAACCACTGAAGCTTTCTTT.

The chain combines TRBV5-4 with TRBJ2-7, with D maybe TRBD1 (5 bases). The ends were cut back, 2 bases at V and 4 bases at J, with 10 bases in the middle. The germline gives CDR1 SGHNT, CDR2 YYREEE (reference sequence). The CDR3 sequence is 13 residues long. Here the CDR3 DNA reads TGTGCCAGCAGCTTTCAGGGTCGGTACGAGCAGTACTTC. Translating gives CASSFQGRYEQYF.

This clone was recorded a few times. The rearrangement joins TRBV5-4 to TRBJ1-1; 9 nucleotides agree with TRBD1. The V and J ends lost 4 bases and 4 bases, in that order; junction bases with no gene match: 8. Germline V gene lookup returns CDR1 SGHNT and CDR2 YYREEE (reference sequence). This CDR3 contains 15 residues. CDR3 in DNA: TGTGCCAGCAGCCCGGGACAGGGATCGGGCACTGAAGCTTTCTTT. This encodes CASSPGQGSGTEAFF.

The V and J genes are TRBV27 and TRBJ1-2, with 7 bases identical to TRBD1. J gave up 4 bases and V 5 bases, and 13 bases lay outside the gene matches. This CDR3 is 16 amino acids long. CDR1 MNHEY and CDR2 SMNVEV come from the germline V gene (reference sequence). CDR3 nucleotides: TGTGCCAGCAGTACCATAGGGACAGCCCTTTTCTATGGCTACACCTTC. Amino acid sequence: CASSTIGTALFYGYTF.

The chain links TRBV5-1 to TRBJ2-7; TRBD1 might be the D (6 bases). Trimming cost V 1 base and J 6 bases, with 14 bases left between them. The germline CDR1 and CDR2 sequences are SGHRS and YFSETQ. The CDR3 is 14 residues long. Here the CDR3 DNA reads TGCGCCAGCAGCTTGATACAGGGAGTCAGCGAGCAGTACTTC. Its translation is CASSLIQGVSEQYF.

CDR3 residues: CASSQAGTSAYEQYF. CDR3 bases: TGTGCCAGCAGCCAGGCCGGGACTAGCGCCTACGAGCAGTACTTC. V usage is TRBV4-2 and J usage is TRBJ2-7; 10 positions match TRBD2. V lost 3 bases, J lost 2 bases, and 4 bases stayed unmatched. Per the germline V gene, CDR1 is LGHNA and CDR2 is YNFKEQ. This CDR3 region has 15 residues.

The genes are TRBV7-9 and TRBJ2-7, with 7 bases lining up with TRBD2. The germline V gene has CDR1 SEHNR and CDR2 FQNEAQ (reference sequence). The V segment lost 8 bases and the J segment 4 bases; nucleotides outside the gene matches: 2. The length of the CDR3 is 11 residues. CDR3: CASGRGYEQYF. In DNA form, the CDR3 reads TGTGCCAGCGGGAGGGGATACGAGCAGTACTTC.

This clone was seen a single time. The chain links TRBV2 to TRBJ2-2, with 10 bases that match TRBD2. V gave up 3 bases and J gave up 3 bases; unmatched junction bases: 4. Germline CDR1 SNHLY, CDR2 FYNNEI. This CDR3 contains 16 residues. CDR3 nucleotides: TGTGCCAGCAGTGAGAATCTAGCGGGGGACACCGGGGAGCTGTTTTTT. It is translated as CASSENLAGDTGELFF.

V gene TRBV4-2 combines with J gene TRBJ1-3; D is ambiguous. The CDR3 loop spans 16 amino acids. Germline assignment: CDR1 LGHNA and CDR2 YNFKEQ. Trimming pared 1 base from V and 0 bases from J, leaving 10 bases between. The CDR3 loop reads CASSQVEQSSGNTIYF. CDR3 nucleotides: TGTGCCAGCAGCCAAGTAGAACAGAGCTCTGGAAACACCATATATTTT.

The V gene is TRBV5-4, the J gene TRBJ1-5; D gene unclear. V was cut by 7 bases and J by 3 bases, with 11 bases left in between. This CDR3 contains 13 residues. Germline V gives CDR1 SGHNT, CDR2 YYREEE (reference sequence). CDR3 in amino acids: CASSPGYNQPQHF. Written as DNA, the CDR3 is TGTGCCAGCTCCCCGGGGTACAATCAGCCCCAGCATTTT.

This clone occurred a few times. The rearrangement links TRBV6-5 to TRBJ1-1; D is unresolved. Germline assignment: CDR1 MNHEY and CDR2 SVGAGI. This CDR3 has 14 residues. V was shortened by 2 bases and J by 4 bases, with 11 bases between the two germline ends. CDR3 sequence (DNA): TGTGCCAGCAGTTACAGTCGGTCGGGCACTGAAGCTTTCTTT. It specifies CASSYSRSGTEAFF.

The V gene is TRBV7-6, the J gene TRBJ1-1; D not resolved. The CDR3 spans 13 residues. V shed 8 bases and J shed 0 bases, with 10 bases lying between them. The germline V gene encodes CDR1 SGHVS and CDR2 FNYEAQ. CDR3 bases: TGTGCCAGCCGAGGACTCTTGAACACTGAAGCTTTCTTT. It is translated as CASRGLLNTEAFF. The full variable domain, in which reference TRBV7-6 and TRBJ1-1 provide the parts outside the CDR3, is GAGVSQSPRYKVTKRGQDVALRCDPISGHVSLYWYRQALGQGPEFLTYFNYEAQQDKSGLPNDRFSAERPEGSISTLTIQRTEQRDSAMYRCASRGLLNTEAFFGQGTRLTVV.

This clone was counted only a few times. The chain uses TRBV7-6 and TRBJ1-1; D perhaps matches TRBD1 (5 bases). The V and J ends lost 1 base and 0 bases respectively, with 24 bases between them. Germline CDR1 and CDR2: SGHVS and FNYEAQ. CDR3 size: 20 residues. The CDR3 loop is CASSLEGLAVETCMNTEAFF. The CDR3, as DNA: TGTGCCAGCAGCTTAGAGGGGTTGGCGGTTGAGACATGTATGAACACTGAAGCTTTCTTT.